This TCR beta chain emerged from a study of blood T cell repertoires in COVID-19. Across the whole study: The United States, Italy and Spain supplied acute and convalescent COVID-19 samples.

The J segment lost 0 bases and the V segment lost 3 bases, leaving 5 bases of the junction unmatched. The CDR3 extends over 16 amino acids. Germline CDR1 reads GTSNPN; CDR2 reads SVGIG (reference sequence). Authors' analysis steps: For nucleated cells, counts were estimated from reference gene primer amplification. Generated by immunoSEQ multiplex PCR, the TCRdb table keeps only in-frame clones and is missing some. Clone size and the V and J calls come from that table; the DNA yielded D and trimming. Found here are about 50,000 clones, around nine tenths of them singletons; the top ten hold about 13%.

Sequenced: peripheral blood. This sequence originates from a human donor with active COVID-19. The donor label of this sample is uncertain. The chain uses TRBV30 and TRBJ2-6; 7 positions match TRBD1. For the CDR3, the DNA is TGTGCCTGGAGGATGGGACAGAGCTCTGGGGCCAACGTCCTGACTTTC. The encoded protein is CAWRMGQSSGANVLTF.